Listed here is a single T cell receptor (beta chain). This clone appeared a few times. Its antigen specificity is not known. No qualities accompany the bases; no much larger clone lies one base away. Each collaborating institution followed its own protocols to collect whole blood in K2EDTA tubes. For TCRbeta analysis, collaborators shipped samples as frozen whole blood, isolated PBMCs, or DNA extracted from either of those sample types. This entry belongs to a study of blood T cell repertoires in COVID-19 (dated by TCRdb to the early 2020s). Some background on the complete study: Samples covering the acute and convalescent phases of COVID-19 were provided by collaborators in the United States, Italy and Spain. The dataset comprised deeply sampled blood TCRbeta repertoires from subjects exposed to, actively infected with, or recovered from COVID-19. A de-identified subject ID, COVID-19 status, age in years and sex were almost always included in the sample metadata. The material from the prospective study consisted of cDNA or gDNA derived from T cells, B-cell-depleted T cells, or PBMCs. The repertoires were released in a freely available public database meant as a resource for research on the immune response to SARS-CoV-2. The samples were drawn from the first 160 participants of the ongoing ImmuneRACE study and from 1,254 subjects provided by 6 global collaborators. Where available, HLA class I and class II types were taken from metadata supplied by the sample provider and were not determined by assay-based typing. Points the paper makes about the study in general: The amount of clinical and demographic metadata varied by source and participant and was provided uncurated.

The immunoSEQ Assay, a bias-controlled multiplex PCR, was used to amplify TCRbeta CDR3 regions from genomic DNA. The authors processed their data as follows. The number of nucleated cells in each sample was estimated from the amplification of reference gene primers within the assay. To quantify the absolute abundance of each unique TCRbeta CDR3 rearrangement, sequence reads were collapsed and filtered. For each sample, productive Simpson clonality was calculated by taking the square root of Simpson's diversity index across productive rearrangements. The table was pulled from immuneACCESS by TCRdb, which kept in-frame rearrangements only. Such tables lose some clones; where checked, under half of the loss comes from unresolved V genes, and the rest has no known cause. V and J calls plus clone size are reproduced from that table; the DNA served to infer D and trimming. This sample lists around 100,000 clones; 85% were detected once. The leading ten clones occupy approximately 2.1% of the sample.

The V end gives up 0 bases and the J end 10 bases, leaving 7 bases in the junction not matched to a gene. CDR1 SGHRS and CDR2 YFSETQ are derived from the germline V gene. Including cysteine and phenylalanine, the CDR3 has 16 amino acids. The entry retains the CDR3 DNA only, 48 bases that are in frame from base 1. The sequencing sample was made of peripheral blood. The chain joins TRBV5-1 to TRBJ1-6, and TRBD1 aligns with 10 junction nucleotides. The TCR sequence derives from a human donor in a cohort sampled during active COVID-19. The nucleotide sequence reads TGCGCCAGCAGCTTGGAATGGGACAGGGGTCTGTCACCCCTCCACTTT. It translates as CASSLEWDRGLSPLHF.